This paragraph covers one TCR beta chain sequence. The antigen is not known. The source of the sample is a study of T-cell reconstitution after alpha-beta-depleted transplantation in children. Findings and caveats of the study: Elevated TCRbeta diversity at day 60 was traced, in some patients, to surviving recipient T cells and thymic progenitors.

The TCRbeta library was prepared with unique molecular identifiers. TCRdb reanalysed the PCR reads using MiXCR and keeps one entry per CDR3 protein. This table holds under 750,000 distinct CDR3 sequences, about 23% found once. Germline lookup yields CDR1 SGHTA and CDR2 FQGNSA. The CDR3 is 16 amino acids. The V segment lost 5 bases and the J segment 3 bases; nucleotides outside the gene matches: 8. Sequencing was performed on PBMCs, mostly from graft donor cells, taken 360 days after TCRalphabeta/CD19-depleted stem cell transplant. This TCR came from a boy less than two years old who had a stem cell transplant for acute myeloid leukemia, so the T cells may come from the graft donor. This chain uses TRBV7-2 with TRBJ2-5; 11 bases match TRBD2. In nucleotides, the CDR3 is TGTGCCAGCAGCCGGGAACTAGCGGGGGCGGAAGAGACCCAGTACTTC. Amino acids: CASSRELAGAEETQYF.